This passage covers 29 T cell receptor beta chains from one sample sequenced in a study of shared clonotypes between healthy human individuals. Repertoires were generated with immunoSEQ multiplex PCR, while TCRdb's copy carries only in-frame clones and drops some. The data hold about half a million clones, with more than 65% observed a single time. The source material was PBMCs. The receptors originated from a woman between 40 and 55 years old in good health. Some clones in this sample may be carry-over from other donors' samples.

J is TRBJ2-3 and V is TRBV5-1; no reliable D call. CDR3 length: 16 residues. The germline V gene has CDR1 SGHRS and CDR2 YFSETQ. The V and J ends lost 4 bases and 0 bases respectively, with 15 bases between them. As DNA, the CDR3 is TGCGCCAGCAGCCGGGCTAGGGCTGTTAGCACAGATACGCAGTATTTT. Its protein is CASSRARAVSTDTQYF.

This clone was picked up a small number of times. This chain connects TRBV10-2 to TRBJ2-2, with 16 bases fitting TRBD2. Germline CDR1 reads WSHSY; CDR2 reads SAAADI. This CDR3 has 16 amino acids. V was pared by 6 bases and J by 4 bases, with 2 bases of the junction left unmatched. The CDR3 DNA reads TGCGCCAGCAGGGGACTAGCGGGAGGGGGCACCGGGGAGCTGTTTTTT. Residues: CASRGLAGGGTGELFF.

This clone was counted at least ten times. The rearrangement joins TRBV6-1 to TRBJ2-1, with TRBD1 identical over 7 bases. The CDR3 sequence is 14 residues long. Trimming at V came to 5 bases and at J to 1 base, leaving 2 bases not matched to a gene. CDR1 and CDR2 (germline): MNHNS, SASEGT. CDR3 DNA sequence: TGTGCCAGCAGTCCCAGGGGGTCCTACAATGAGCAGTTCTTC. Protein sequence: CASSPRGSYNEQFF.

The rearrangement uses TRBV27 and TRBJ1-4, with a possible D match to TRBD1 (5 bases). The CDR3 has 15 residues. Germline-derived CDR1 and CDR2 are MNHEY and SMNVEV (reference sequence). Deletions cut 0 bases from V and 3 bases from J, with 8 bases between. The CDR3 region has the DNA TGTGCCAGCAGTTTATCGGGGGTGCCTAATGAAAAACTGTTTTTT. As protein: CASSLSGVPNEKLFF.

For this clone: This sample also contains other DNA sequences that code for the same CDR3. V and J are TRBV18 and TRBJ1-1; tentatively, D is TRBD1 (5 bases). CDR3 length: 12 residues. Germline V gene data show CDR1 as KGHSH and CDR2 as LQKENI. V lost 2 bases and J 8 bases, leaving 9 bases between the germline ends. The CDR3 DNA reads as TGTGCCAGCTCACCAGGGGCTACCGAAGCTTTCTTT. Encoded protein: CASSPGATEAFF.

The rearrangement uses TRBV5-6 and TRBJ2-1, with 10 bases fitting TRBD2. Germline CDR1 reads SGHDT; CDR2 reads YYEEEE. The CDR3 extends over 16 amino acids. Trimming cost V 1 base and J 3 bases; bases outside gene matches: 4. The CDR3 DNA sequence: TGTGCCAGCAGCTTGTGGGCTAGCGGGAGCTACAATGAGCAGTTCTTC. This gives the protein CASSLWASGSYNEQFF.

V and J are TRBV7-3 and TRBJ1-4; the match to TRBD1 covers 9 bases. In germline, CDR1 is SGHTA, CDR2 FQGTGA. CDR3 length: 15 amino acids. V was clipped by 5 bases and J by 8 bases; unmatched bases: 9. The CDR3 region is CASSPRDRAGEKLFF. CDR3 coding DNA: TGTGCCAGCAGCCCCCGGGACAGGGCCGGGGAAAAACTGTTTTTT.

V and J are TRBV11-3 and TRBJ2-1; D not certain. The V end was cut by 3 bases, the J end by 4 bases, with 10 bases between. Germline V gene sequence: CDR1 SGHNT, CDR2 YENEEA. CDR3 size: 14 residues. The DNA of the CDR3 is TGTGCCAGCAGCTTCGCTAGGGAATACAATGAGCAGTTCTTC. This gives the protein CASSFAREYNEQFF. The entire variable domain, with the rest obtained from reference TRBV11-3 and TRBJ2-1, is as follows: EAGVVQSPRYKIIEKKQPVAFWCNPISGHNTLYWYLQNLGQGPELLIRYENEEAVDDSQLPKDRFSAERLKGVDSTLKIQPAELGDSAVYLCASSFAREYNEQFFGPGTRLTVL.

Worth noting for this clone: One base separates it from a far larger clone, so it is likely a read error. This specimen includes other DNA sequences encoding the same CDR3. The CDR3 sequence is CASSQDGALRGGQETQYF. CDR3 DNA: TGTGCCAGCAGCCAAGATGGGGCCCTCAGGGGCGGCCAAGAGACACAGTACTTC. V gene TRBV4-2 combines with J gene TRBJ2-5; D might be TRBD1 (6 bases). This CDR3 is built from 18 residues. Germline CDR1 and CDR2: LGHNA and YNFKEQ.

The count of this clone is one. This rearrangement joins TRBV18 to TRBJ2-1, with D maybe TRBD2 (6 bases). V was shortened by 5 bases and J by 8 bases, with 10 bases between the two germline ends. The length of the CDR3 is 12 residues. Looked up from germline, CDR1 is KGHSH and CDR2 is LQKENI. The CDR3 here is CASSWRVDEQFF. The CDR3 DNA follows: TGTGCCAGCTCATGGAGGGTTGATGAGCAGTTCTTC.

Points on this clone: The same CDR3 is also encoded by other DNA sequences in this sample. The chain carries TRBV9 and TRBJ2-1; 8 nucleotides line up with TRBD2. There are 15 residues in the CDR3. CDR1 and CDR2 from the germline V gene are SGDLS and YYNGEE. V was pared by 2 bases and J by 1 base, with 2 bases of the junction left unmatched. CDR3 amino acids: CASSVSGSSYNEQFF. Written as DNA, the CDR3 is TGTGCCAGCAGCGTCAGCGGGAGTTCCTACAATGAGCAGTTCTTC.

This chain connects TRBV7-2 to TRBJ2-5; D unclear. Trimming stripped 5 bases from V and 2 bases from J, with 15 bases between. Germline V lookup: CDR1 SGHTA, CDR2 FQGNSA. This CDR3 region has 15 residues. CDR3 DNA: TGTGCCAGCAGCCTTACCCCGGTGGTTCAAGAGACCCAGTACTTC. Amino acid sequence: CASSLTPVVQETQYF.

The V and J genes are TRBV6-6 and TRBJ2-1; D unclear. The CDR3 covers 12 residues. Looked up from germline, CDR1 is MNHNY and CDR2 is SVGAGI (reference sequence). The V end was cut by 0 bases, the J end by 7 bases, with 4 bases between. In DNA form, the CDR3 reads TGTGCCAGCAGTTACTCGAAGAATGAGCAGTTCTTC. It codes for CASSYSKNEQFF.

The CDR3 spells CASRDSLDEKLFF. In nucleotides, the CDR3 is TGTGCCAGCAGGGACAGCCTAGATGAAAAACTGTTTTTT. The chain is built from TRBV6-1 and TRBJ1-4; tentatively, D is TRBD1 (6 bases). The CDR3 runs to 13 residues. CDR1 is MNHNS, CDR2 SASEGT, per germline. Deletions cut 6 bases from V and 6 bases from J, with 11 bases between.

As to this clone: The sample carries other DNA sequences with the same CDR3. The rearrangement joins TRBV6-5 to TRBJ1-1; D gene unclear. There are 13 residues in the CDR3. V was pared by 2 bases and J by 2 bases, with 6 bases between. Per germline, CDR1 MNHEY and CDR2 SVGAGI. CDR3 coding DNA: TGTGCCAGCAGTTACCTAGTTAACACTGAAGCTTTCTTT. Protein product: CASSYLVNTEAFF.

The chain is built from TRBV5-1 and TRBJ1-2, with D unclear. The CDR3 runs 13 residues. Trimming cost V 4 bases and J 1 base, with 8 bases left between them. Looked up from germline, CDR1 is SGHRS and CDR2 is YFSETQ. For the CDR3, the DNA is TGCGCCAGCAGCACCGGGAGTAACTATGGCTACACCTTC. Amino acid sequence: CASSTGSNYGYTF. The full variable domain, with the rest looked up from reference TRBV5-1 and TRBJ1-2, is KAGVTQTPRYLIKTRGQQVTLSCSPISGHRSVSWYQQTPGQGLQFLFEYFSETQRNKGNFPGRFSGRQFSNSRSEMNVSTLELGDSALYLCASSTGSNYGYTFGSGTRLTVV.

Of note for this clone: This likely reflects a read error, since a far larger clone is one base away. The chain links TRBV30 to TRBJ1-2; D may be TRBD1 (5 bases). The CDR3 runs to 13 residues. Germline V gene data show CDR1 as GTSNPN and CDR2 as SVGIG (reference sequence). CDR3 nucleotides: TGTGCCTGTAGTGTACAGAGGGGAGGTGGCTACACCTTC. This codes for CACSVQRGGGYTF. Looking up the rest from reference TRBV30 and TRBJ1-2 gives the full variable domain: SQTIHQWPATLVQPVGSPLSLECTVEGTSNPNLYWYRQAAGRGLQLLFYSVGIGQISSEVPQNLSASRPQDRQFILSSKKLLLSDSGFYLCACSVQRGGGYTFGSGTRLTVV.

This CDR3 is CASSDSRGTEAFF. For the CDR3, the DNA is TGTGCCAGCAGTGACTCAAGGGGCACTGAAGCTTTCTTT. The V call is TRBV6-4, the J call TRBJ1-1, with D perhaps TRBD1 (5 bases). The CDR3 is made up of 13 amino acids. Trimming stripped 0 bases from V and 4 bases from J, with 6 bases between. Per germline, CDR1 MRHNA and CDR2 SNTAGT.

V is TRBV6-4 and J is TRBJ2-7, with D possibly matching TRBD1 (6 bases). The CDR3 consists of 12 residues. Germline CDR1 MRHNA, CDR2 SNTAGT. V lost 6 bases and J 4 bases, leaving 10 bases between the germline ends. The CDR3 DNA is TGTGCCAGCAGGAGGACAGATTACGAGCAGTACTTC. This codes for CASRRTDYEQYF.

The V and J genes are TRBV28 and TRBJ2-3, with 9 bases identical to TRBD1. The CDR3 is 17 residues long. Germline lookup yields CDR1 MDHEN and CDR2 SYDVKM. V lost 3 bases, J lost 0 bases, and 7 bases stayed unmatched. CDR3 bases: TGTGCCAGCAGTTTGCTCGCCGGGACAGGGAGCACAGATACGCAGTATTTT. Protein sequence: CASSLLAGTGSTDTQYF.

The table lists this clone with many counts. The V and J genes are TRBV6-4 and TRBJ2-7, with D unclear. The V gene's germline CDR1 is MRHNA and CDR2 SNTAGT. CDR3 length: 15 residues. V lost 4 bases to trimming and J lost 5 bases, with 18 bases between them. CDR3: CASSARPGSAHEQYF. CDR3 nucleotide sequence: TGTGCCAGCAGTGCCAGACCCGGTTCAGCCCACGAGCAGTACTTC.

The chain carries TRBV30 and TRBJ2-4, with D perhaps matching TRBD1 (6 bases). Trimming pared 3 bases from V and 0 bases from J, leaving 12 bases between. Per germline, CDR1 GTSNPN and CDR2 SVGIG (reference sequence). The CDR3 contains 15 residues. The chain's CDR3 is CAWSEKGVAKNIQYF. CDR3 nucleotides: TGTGCCTGGAGCGAAAAGGGGGTAGCCAAAAACATTCAGTACTTC.

The rearrangement links TRBV2 to TRBJ1-1; 8 bases fit TRBD1. Germline assignment: CDR1 SNHLY and CDR2 FYNNEI. The CDR3 is 17 residues long. The V and J ends lost 4 bases and 0 bases, in that order; junction bases with no gene match: 10. The CDR3 sequence is CASSVDRESHLNTEAFF. DNA for the CDR3: TGTGCCAGCAGTGTGGACAGGGAATCTCATTTGAACACTGAAGCTTTCTTT.

The chain links TRBV4-2 to TRBJ2-7; perhaps TRBD2 as D (5 bases). Germline loops: CDR1 LGHNA, CDR2 YNFKEQ. This CDR3 region has 14 residues. Between the trimmed V and J ends, which lost 0 bases and 2 bases, there was a span of 8 bases. The CDR3 nucleotides are TGTGCCAGCAGCCAAGATTGGGGAGCCTACGAGCAGTACTTC. As protein: CASSQDWGAYEQYF.

V usage is TRBV27 and J usage is TRBJ2-5; the D gene is possibly TRBD1 (5 bases). CDR1 MNHEY and CDR2 SMNVEV come from the germline V gene (reference sequence). The CDR3 has 15 amino acids. Trimming took 3 bases from V and 5 from J, leaving 16 bases between them. The CDR3 spells CASSFLRQGGETQYF. In DNA, the CDR3 is TGTGCCAGCAGTTTTCTTCGCCAGGGCGGCGAGACCCAGTACTTC.

This clone was observed a few times. J is TRBJ1-1 and V is TRBV30, with D uncertain. The germline V gene has CDR1 GTSNPN and CDR2 SVGIG (reference sequence). The CDR3 runs 12 residues. Trimming left V 4 bases short and J 1 base short, with 7 bases between. In DNA, the CDR3 is TGTGCCTGGAAAAGGGCGAACACTGAAGCTTTCTTT. The encoded protein is CAWKRANTEAFF.

This clone came up a few times. It may be a read error: a sequence one base away is much more abundant. This CDR3 is also generated by other DNA sequences in the sample. The chain joins TRBV29-1 to TRBJ2-2; unclear D gene. The length of the CDR3 is 14 residues. CDR1 and CDR2 (germline): SQVTM, ANQGSEA. V lost 7 bases and J lost 0, with 12 bases in between. This chain's CDR3 is CSAAVGPNTGELFF. The CDR3, as DNA: TGCAGCGCAGCTGTGGGTCCGAACACCGGGGAGCTGTTTTTT.

The chain couples TRBV5-1 to TRBJ2-7, with D possibly TRBD2 on 6 matching bases. Germline V gives CDR1 SGHRS, CDR2 YFSETQ. There are 15 residues in the CDR3. With 0 bases removed from V and 2 bases from J, the gap between germline ends came to 12 bases. The CDR3 spells CASSLGLGLTYEQYF. For the CDR3, the DNA is TGCGCCAGCAGCTTGGGACTAGGTCTGACCTACGAGCAGTACTTC.

Worth noting for this clone: The junction and the germline gene differ at one end; a read error may be behind it. The genes are TRBV29-1 and TRBJ1-1, with D unclear. CDR3 length equals 12 residues. Per the germline V gene, CDR1 is SQVTM and CDR2 is ANQGSEA. The CDR3 here is CSVGYSNTEASF. The CDR3 DNA reads TGCAGCGTCGGTTACAGTAACACTGAAGCTTCCTTT.